Listed here are 23 T cell receptor beta chains from one sample, sequenced in a study of CD8 T cells in Susac syndrome. With random hexamers, reverse transcription was performed on about 0.5 to 1 ug of RNA. In TCRdb, the immunoSEQ multiplex PCR reads were re-called with MiXCR into one record per CDR3 protein. The table includes more than 75,000 distinct CDR3 sequences, just under 95% detected once. The specimen was CD8+ T cells from PBMCs. The origin of the receptors is a human donor in good health.

J is TRBJ1-6 and V is TRBV29-1; no firm D call. Trimming took 5 bases from V and 6 from J, leaving 11 bases between them. The CDR3 is 13 amino acids. Germline CDR1 is SQVTM and CDR2 is ANQGSEA. In nucleotides, the CDR3 is TGCAGCGTTAGCCCGGACGGTAATTCACCCCTCCACTTT. Its protein is CSVSPDGNSPLHF.

The sample holds one count of this clonotype. The rearrangement links TRBV5-1 to TRBJ2-1, with 11 positions matching TRBD2. The CDR3 totals 16 residues. CDR1 is SGHRS and CDR2 is YFSETQ in the germline V gene. With 0 bases clipped from V and 7 bases from J, the junction kept 6 bases outside the gene matches. The CDR3 DNA is TGCGCCAGCAGCTTGGGGGGACTAGCGGCGAGGAATGAGCAGTTCTTC. Its protein is CASSLGGLAARNEQFF.

The chain combines TRBV3-1 with TRBJ1-5; D is ambiguous. With 3 bases removed from V and 0 bases from J, the gap between germline ends came to 6 bases. Germline V gene lookup returns CDR1 LGHDT and CDR2 YNNKEL (reference sequence). The CDR3 is 14 residues long. DNA for the CDR3: TGTGCCAGCAGCCACGGGCTTAGCAATCAGCCCCAGCATTTT. As protein: CASSHGLSNQPQHF.

J is TRBJ2-3 and V is TRBV6-5; a possible D gene is TRBD2 (5 bases). Germline-derived CDR1 and CDR2 are MNHEY and SVGAGI. The V and J ends lost 4 bases and 1 base respectively, with 6 bases between them. This CDR3 region has 13 residues. For the CDR3, the DNA is TGTGCCAGCAGTTGGGAGCGCACAGATACGCAGTATTTT. As protein: CASSWERTDTQYF.

J is TRBJ1-2 and V is TRBV30; possibly TRBD1 for D (5 bases). Trimming took off 8 bases at V and 6 bases at J, with 19 bases between the two ends. The CDR3 spans 13 residues. Germline CDR1 and CDR2: GTSNPN and SVGIG (reference sequence). CDR3 region: CAGTPGTIDGYTF. CDR3 coding DNA: TGTGCCGGGACCCCCGGGACGATCGATGGCTACACCTTC.

The chain joins TRBV4-1 to TRBJ2-5, with D uncertain. The CDR3 has 15 residues. Germline V gene data show CDR1 as MGHRA and CDR2 as YSYEKL. V dropped 0 bases and J dropped 5 bases, with 13 bases sitting between them. As DNA, the CDR3 is TGCGCCAGCAGCCAAGATTTCGGCTGGCTCGAGACCCAGTACTTC. Its protein is CASSQDFGWLETQYF.

This clonotype was counted between two and nine times. The rearrangement uses TRBV9 and TRBJ2-2; no definite D call. The CDR3 is made up of 13 amino acids. CDR1 is SGDLS, CDR2 YYNGEE, per germline. The ends were cut back, 0 bases at V and 5 bases at J, with 5 bases in the middle. CDR3 protein: CASSVVGTGELFF. Written as DNA, the CDR3 is TGTGCCAGCAGCGTAGTTGGAACCGGGGAGCTGTTTTTT.

V is TRBV29-1 and J is TRBJ2-1, with 7 bases identical to TRBD1. Germline V CDR1 and CDR2: SQVTM, ANQGSEA. V gave up 7 bases and J gave up 5 bases; unmatched junction bases: 5. The CDR3 runs 12 residues. The CDR3 reads CSASTGDNEQFF. The CDR3 bases are TGCAGCGCCTCAACAGGGGACAATGAGCAGTTCTTC.

The V gene is TRBV12-3 or TRBV12-4, the J gene TRBJ1-1, with 9 bases aligning to TRBD1. Losses at the gene ends were 3 bases for V and 7 bases for J; bases not matched to a gene: 3. The CDR3 is 13 residues long. The CDR3 DNA follows: TGTGCCAGCAGTTTCGGGACAGGGCGTGAAGCTTTCTTT. Its protein product is CASSFGTGREAFF.

This clonotype has a single count. The rearrangement joins TRBV27 to TRBJ2-2, with D uncertain. The CDR3 sequence is 13 residues long. Trimming cost V 0 bases and J 7 bases, with 6 bases left between them. Germline V CDR1 and CDR2: MNHEY, SMNVEV (reference sequence). CDR3 amino acids: CASSLSGFGELFF. In nucleotides, the CDR3 is TGTGCCAGCAGTTTATCAGGGTTCGGGGAGCTGTTTTTT.

The V call is TRBV12-3 or TRBV12-4, the J call TRBJ2-5; D perhaps matches TRBD2 (6 bases). V gave up 3 bases and J gave up 8 bases, with 13 bases separating them. CDR3 length equals 13 residues. The CDR3 sequence is CASSFGPGGTQYF. The CDR3, as DNA: TGTGCCAGCAGTTTCGGCCCCGGGGGTACCCAGTACTTC.

A single count supports this clonotype. This chain connects TRBV4-1 to TRBJ2-5; 7 nucleotides match TRBD2. The CDR3 contains 17 residues. The V gene's germline CDR1 is MGHRA and CDR2 YSYEKL. The trim removed 1 base at V and 0 bases at J, leaving 8 bases unmatched. The CDR3 spells CASSQGSLGTNQETQYF. The CDR3 nucleotides read TGCGCCAGCAGCCAAGGAAGTCTCGGGACTAACCAAGAGACCCAGTACTTC.

The chain uses TRBV5-1 and TRBJ2-7; 7 nucleotides align to TRBD2. Trimming took 4 bases from V and 4 from J; bases not matched to a gene: 8. Germline CDR1 reads SGHRS; CDR2 reads YFSETQ. The CDR3 consists of 14 residues. The chain's CDR3 is CASSPGGSLYEQYF. CDR3 DNA: TGCGCCAGCAGCCCCGGGGGGAGTTTATACGAGCAGTACTTC.

This clonotype was counted only a few times. V usage is TRBV29-1 and J usage is TRBJ1-1; 7 nucleotides line up with TRBD1. V was clipped by 7 bases and J by 3 bases; unmatched bases: 2. CDR1 is SQVTM and CDR2 is ANQGSEA in the germline V gene. The CDR3 loop spans 11 amino acids. In DNA, the CDR3 is TGCAGCGGCGACAGGGACACTGAAGCTTTCTTT. The encoded protein is CSGDRDTEAFF.

The rearrangement links TRBV12-3 or TRBV12-4 to TRBJ1-2; D is ambiguous. The CDR3 has 12 residues. Trimming left V 4 bases short and J 8 bases short, with 11 bases between. CDR3 sequence reads: CASSSRSRGYTF. CDR3 DNA: TGTGCCAGCAGTTCGAGGTCCCGCGGCTACACCTTC.

J is TRBJ2-7 and V is TRBV14, with 10 nucleotides matching TRBD1. Per the germline V gene, CDR1 is SGHDN and CDR2 is FVKESK. The CDR3 has 13 amino acids. J gave up 5 bases and V 8 bases, and 6 bases lay outside the gene matches. The CDR3: CASPLTGGNEQYF. In DNA form, the CDR3 reads TGTGCCAGCCCCCTGACAGGGGGCAACGAGCAGTACTTC.

The chain uses TRBV28 and TRBJ1-1; 7 nucleotides agree with TRBD1. CDR1 and CDR2 (germline): MDHEN, SYDVKM. With 3 bases clipped from V and 0 bases from J, the junction kept 10 bases outside the gene matches. The CDR3 covers 17 residues. CDR3 sequence: CASSLLWDRHMNTEAFF. CDR3 in DNA: TGTGCCAGCAGTTTGTTGTGGGACAGACATATGAACACTGAAGCTTTCTTT.

The chain carries TRBV7-9 and TRBJ2-1; possibly TRBD1 or TRBD2 for D (6 bases each). Germline CDR1 is SEHNR and CDR2 is FQNEAQ (reference sequence). Trimming left V 5 bases short and J 0 bases short, with 11 bases between. The CDR3 contains 15 residues. The CDR3 spells CASSPRGASYNEQFF. The CDR3, as DNA: TGTGCCAGCAGCCCTAGGGGGGCCTCCTACAATGAGCAGTTCTTC.

This clonotype was picked up one time. This chain connects TRBV6-5 to TRBJ2-7; D might be TRBD1 or TRBD2, each matching 6 bases. This CDR3 is built from 16 residues. Looked up from germline, CDR1 is MNHEY and CDR2 is SVGAGI. Trimming pared 0 bases from V and 3 bases from J, leaving 15 bases between. This chain's CDR3 is CASSYSRSGGGYEQYF. The CDR3 region has the DNA TGTGCCAGCAGTTACTCGAGATCCGGGGGCGGCTACGAGCAGTACTTC.

The chain combines TRBV14 with TRBJ1-2, with unresolved D. This CDR3 is 13 amino acids long. The germline gives CDR1 SGHDN, CDR2 FVKESK. Trimming cost V 2 bases and J 2 bases, with 6 bases left between them. CDR3 nucleotides: TGTGCCAGCAGCCAACCTACGAACTATGGCTACACCTTC. It encodes CASSQPTNYGYTF.

CDR3 residues: CSVTGLYNEQFF. CDR3 sequence (DNA): TGCAGCGTGACAGGGCTATACAATGAGCAGTTCTTC. This chain joins TRBV29-1 and TRBJ2-1; TRBD1 matches 7 bases. The CDR3 covers 12 residues. The V and J ends lost 6 bases and 4 bases, in that order; junction bases with no gene match: 3. Per the germline V gene, CDR1 is SQVTM and CDR2 is ANQGSEA.

This chain links TRBV5-1 with TRBJ1-2; 8 bases agree with TRBD1. The germline CDR1 and CDR2 sequences are SGHRS and YFSETQ. The CDR3 has 13 amino acids. Trimming removed 0 bases from V and 8 bases from J; junction bases left unmatched: 3. The DNA for the CDR3 is TGCGCCAGCAGCTTGGCGGACAGGGAAGGCTACACCTTC. It translates to CASSLADREGYTF.

This chain connects TRBV5-6 to TRBJ1-5; tentative D call: TRBD1 (5 bases). Trimming removed 6 bases from V and 3 bases from J, with 16 bases in between. The CDR3 has 15 residues. Germline V gene data show CDR1 as SGHDT and CDR2 as YYEEEE. The CDR3 DNA is TGTGCCAGCAACGCGGGGGGGGTCCCCAATCAGCCCCAGCATTTT. This gives the protein CASNAGGVPNQPQHF.